This passage covers 23 T cell receptor beta chains from one sample sequenced in a study of T cell changes during pregnancy in multiple sclerosis (dated by TCRdb to between 2018 and 2021). Libraries came from the immunoSEQ multiplex PCR assay. The immuneACCESS repertoire file appears here via TCRdb, limited to in-frame rearrangements. These files lack a portion of the clones; in checked studies, under half of the deficit traces to unresolved V genes, and the cause of the others is not known. The sample table contains 95,000 to 100,000 clones; only one count was recorded for 91% of them. The top ten clones comprise around 3.1% of the sample. The sample here was peripheral blood, taken in the second trimester of pregnancy. The receptors originated from a female donor with multiple sclerosis, enrolled in a pregnancy study.

The genes are TRBV4-3 and TRBJ2-3, with D possibly TRBD2 on 5 matching bases. CDR1 is LGHNA, CDR2 YSLEER, per germline. V was cut by 2 bases and J by 1 base, with 13 bases left in between. The CDR3 runs 16 residues. The CDR3 reads CASSQLLGHGTDTQYF. The CDR3 DNA is TGCGCCAGCAGCCAATTACTAGGCCACGGCACAGATACGCAGTATTTT.

The chain recombines TRBV5-5 with TRBJ1-5, with unresolved D. The V and J ends lost 3 bases and 0 bases respectively, with 10 bases between them. The CDR3 is made up of 15 amino acids. Germline V lookup: CDR1 SGHKS, CDR2 YYEKEE (reference sequence). The CDR3 protein is CASSWTGNSNQPQHF. CDR3 sequence (DNA): TGTGCCAGCAGCTGGACGGGAAATAGCAATCAGCCCCAGCATTTT.

The CDR3 sequence: CASSQDSLYNEQFF. CDR3 nucleotide sequence: TGTGCCAGTAGCCAGGACAGCCTCTACAATGAGCAGTTCTTC. V usage is TRBV19 and J usage is TRBJ2-1; D is possibly TRBD1 (6 bases). Trimming stripped 6 bases from V and 3 bases from J, with 12 bases between. Germline CDR1 and CDR2: LNHDA and SQIVND (reference sequence). CDR3 length equals 14 residues.

The rearrangement uses TRBV4-1 and TRBJ1-1; TRBD1 might be the D (5 bases). V lost 3 bases, J lost 8 bases, and 16 bases lay in between. This CDR3 is built from 14 residues. Germline V lookup: CDR1 MGHRA, CDR2 YSYEKL. DNA of the CDR3: TGCGCCAGCAGCCAGCGCAGGGAAGGCGGAGAAGCTTTCTTT. Encoded protein: CASSQRREGGEAFF.

This clone came up once. V usage is TRBV2 and J usage is TRBJ2-7; D is perhaps TRBD2 (6 bases). The CDR3 length is 15 residues. Germline CDR1 reads SNHLY; CDR2 reads FYNNEI. V lost 2 bases, J lost 3 bases, and 14 bases lay in between. The CDR3 DNA sequence: TGTGCCAGCAGTGAACCGCGGGGCAGAGACTACGAGCAGTACTTC. This sequence encodes CASSEPRGRDYEQYF.

This chain connects TRBV2 to TRBJ2-3; D may be TRBD1 (5 bases). Germline V gene lookup returns CDR1 SNHLY and CDR2 FYNNEI. V was trimmed by 1 base and J by 0 bases, leaving 8 bases between them. This CDR3 has 15 amino acids. The CDR3 nucleotides are TGTGCCAGCAGTGAAGTAGGGGTAAGCACAGATACGCAGTATTTT. Its protein product is CASSEVGVSTDTQYF.

This clone was observed once. This chain uses TRBV5-1 with TRBJ2-1, with D possibly TRBD2 on 7 matching bases. The CDR3 consists of 14 residues. Germline V gene sequence: CDR1 SGHRS, CDR2 YFSETQ. Trimming cost V 6 bases and J 7 bases, with 17 bases left between them. As DNA, the CDR3 is TGCGCCAGCAACGGGGGGCTCCCAACGAATGAGCAGTTCTTC. Its translation: CASNGGLPTNEQFF.

In this sample, this clone turned up a few times. This rearrangement joins TRBV14 to TRBJ2-5; TRBD2 is a possible D gene (5 bases). V was trimmed by 0 bases and J by 5 bases, leaving 16 bases between them. Germline CDR1 SGHDN, CDR2 FVKESK. The CDR3 consists of 16 residues. The CDR3 reads CASSQDGILQRETQYF. DNA for the CDR3: TGTGCCAGCAGCCAAGATGGGATTTTACAGCGGGAGACCCAGTACTTC. The whole variable domain, filled in from reference TRBV14 and TRBJ2-5, reads EAGVTQFPSHSVIEKGQTVTLRCDPISGHDNLYWYRRVMGKEIKFLLHFVKESKQDESGMPNNRFLAERTGGTYSTLKVQPAELEDSGVYFCASSQDGILQRETQYFGPGTRLLVL.

The rearrangement uses TRBV28 and TRBJ2-1, with TRBD1 identical over 7 bases. CDR1 and CDR2 (germline): MDHEN, SYDVKM. Trimming at V came to 6 bases and at J to 4 bases, leaving 6 bases not matched to a gene. The CDR3 runs to 14 residues. The CDR3: CASSHTQGYNEQFF. CDR3 sequence (DNA): TGTGCCAGCAGCCACACACAGGGGTACAATGAGCAGTTCTTC.

This chain links TRBV27 with TRBJ2-1; weak D call: TRBD1 (6 bases). Trimming stripped 7 bases from V and 5 bases from J, with 15 bases between. The germline CDR1 and CDR2 sequences are MNHEY and SMNVEV (reference sequence). The CDR3 is 14 amino acids. CDR3 sequence (DNA): TGTGCCAGCAACTCCAGGACAGACAACAATGAGCAGTTCTTC. Translated: CASNSRTDNNEQFF.

The chain combines TRBV7-9 with TRBJ2-1; D gene ambiguous. Germline V gives CDR1 SEHNR, CDR2 FQNEAQ (reference sequence). The germline V and J ends were trimmed by 4 bases and 14 bases, with 15 bases remaining between them. The CDR3 length is 12 residues. The CDR3 loop reads CASSSNQRAEFF. As DNA, the CDR3 is TGTGCCAGCAGCTCCAACCAACGTGCGGAGTTCTTC.

In DNA, the CDR3 is TGTGCCAGCAGCTTGGGAGTGGGGCTCATCTATCAGCCCCAGCATTTT. This gives the protein CASSLGVGLIYQPQHF. The V call is TRBV5-5, the J call TRBJ1-5; D might be TRBD1 (5 bases). Trimming stripped 0 bases from V and 5 bases from J, with 15 bases between. The CDR3 is 16 amino acids. CDR1 is SGHKS and CDR2 is YYEKEE in the germline V gene (reference sequence).

This clone was counted once. The chain is built from TRBV7-9 and TRBJ2-5; 11 positions agree with TRBD1. V gave up 1 base and J gave up 4 bases; unmatched junction bases: 5. Germline CDR1 reads SEHNR; CDR2 reads FQNEAQ (reference sequence). This CDR3 is built from 16 residues. In DNA form, the CDR3 reads TGTGCCAGCAGCTTAGTGGGACAGGGGGGTCGAGAGACCCAGTACTTC. Its protein is CASSLVGQGGRETQYF.

This chain connects TRBV27 to TRBJ1-3; no reliable D call. The CDR3 has 13 amino acids. The germline CDR1 and CDR2 sequences are MNHEY and SMNVEV (reference sequence). V shed 6 bases and J shed 0 bases, with 6 bases lying between them. CDR3 protein: CASRANSGNTIYF. DNA of the CDR3: TGTGCCAGCAGAGCCAACTCTGGAAACACCATATATTTT.

The chain couples TRBV7-6 to TRBJ2-3; 11 bases fit TRBD2. The CDR3 sequence is 15 residues long. The germline V gene encodes CDR1 SGHVS and CDR2 FNYEAQ. Losses at the gene ends were 5 bases for V and 1 base for J; bases not matched to a gene: 2. CDR3 coding DNA: TGTGCCAGCAGCCGGGGACTAGCGGGCACAGATACGCAGTATTTT. It translates to CASSRGLAGTDTQYF.

Points on this clone: At one boundary the junction diverges from the germline segment, which might be a read error. V gene TRBV6-5 combines with J gene TRBJ1-1, with D unclear. The CDR3 runs to 14 residues. Germline CDR1 MNHEY, CDR2 SVGAGI. The CDR3: CASRYSLANTEAFF. As DNA, the CDR3 is TGTGCCAGCAGGTACTCACTTGCGAACACTGAAGCTTTCTTT.

The V gene is TRBV5-4, the J gene TRBJ2-7; TRBD2 matches 9 bases. Germline CDR1 and CDR2: SGHNT and YYREEE (reference sequence). The CDR3 is 14 residues long. The junction had 9 bases not matched to a gene; V was cut back by 5 bases and J by 6 bases. CDR3 nucleotide sequence: TGTGCCAGCAGTTATAGCGGGAGAGGGGGCGAGCAGTACTTC. It specifies CASSYSGRGGEQYF.

The V call is TRBV30, the J call TRBJ1-5; weak D call: TRBD1 (5 bases). Per the germline V gene, CDR1 is GTSNPN and CDR2 is SVGIG (reference sequence). The CDR3 spans 15 residues. V lost 3 bases and J 2 bases, leaving 14 bases between the germline ends. Written as DNA, the CDR3 is TGTGCCTGGAGAGTGGGGGGGTCGGGCAATCAGCCCCAGCATTTT. This encodes CAWRVGGSGNQPQHF.

The chain carries TRBV6-5 and TRBJ2-2, with a weak D call TRBD1 (5 bases). Germline CDR1 reads MNHEY; CDR2 reads SVGAGI. V lost 2 bases and J lost 2, with 9 bases in between. This CDR3 contains 15 residues. The DNA for the CDR3 is TGTGCCAGCAGTTACACAGGAGCAAACACCGGGGAGCTGTTTTTT. Protein sequence: CASSYTGANTGELFF.

This chain uses TRBV4-3 with TRBJ2-1, with a possible D match to TRBD2 (6 bases). The CDR3 length is 17 residues. The V gene lost 1 base and the J gene lost 4 bases, with 17 bases spanning the gap. The germline CDR1 and CDR2 sequences are LGHNA and YSLEER. The CDR3 DNA reads TGCGCCAGCAGCCAAGCGGTTGGAGGGAGTGGGTACAATGAGCAGTTCTTC. Residues: CASSQAVGGSGYNEQFF.

The chain couples TRBV7-9 to TRBJ2-6; 9 bases fit TRBD1. The J segment lost 2 bases and the V segment lost 5 bases, leaving 4 bases of the junction unmatched. This CDR3 is built from 16 residues. Germline V CDR1 and CDR2: SEHNR, FQNEAQ (reference sequence). The CDR3 sequence: CASSTGTGTGANVLTF. In DNA form, the CDR3 reads TGTGCCAGCAGCACCGGGACAGGGACTGGGGCCAACGTCCTGACTTTC.

V and J are TRBV6-5 and TRBJ2-3; 10 nucleotides line up with TRBD2. The V and J ends lost 6 bases and 4 bases, in that order; junction bases with no gene match: 7. The CDR3 sequence is 15 residues long. Germline lookup yields CDR1 MNHEY and CDR2 SVGAGI. The CDR3 loop is CASSPLAGKSDTQYF. CDR3 nucleotide sequence: TGTGCCAGCAGCCCACTAGCGGGAAAGTCAGATACGCAGTATTTT.

This rearrangement joins TRBV5-1 to TRBJ2-2; perhaps TRBD1 as D (5 bases). V dropped 0 bases and J dropped 5 bases, with 11 bases sitting between them. CDR3 size: 15 residues. The germline V gene has CDR1 SGHRS and CDR2 YFSETQ. CDR3 nucleotides: TGCGCCAGCAGCTTGGAGGCAGGGTCGACCGGGGAGCTGTTTTTT. As protein: CASSLEAGSTGELFF.